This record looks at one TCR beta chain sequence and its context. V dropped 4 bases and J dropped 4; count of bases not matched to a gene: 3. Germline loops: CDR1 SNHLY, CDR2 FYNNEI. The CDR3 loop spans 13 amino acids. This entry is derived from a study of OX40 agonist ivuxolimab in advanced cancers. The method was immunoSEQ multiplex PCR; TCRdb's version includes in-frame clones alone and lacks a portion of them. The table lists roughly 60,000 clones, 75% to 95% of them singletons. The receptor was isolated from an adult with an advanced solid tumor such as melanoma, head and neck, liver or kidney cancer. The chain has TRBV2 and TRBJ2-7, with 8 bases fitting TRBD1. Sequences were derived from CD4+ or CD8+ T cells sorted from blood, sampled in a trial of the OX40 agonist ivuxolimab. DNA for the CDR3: TGTGCCAGCAGTGGGAGACAGGGGTACGAGCAGTACTTC. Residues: CASSGRQGYEQYF. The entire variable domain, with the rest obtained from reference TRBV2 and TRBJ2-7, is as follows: EPEVTQTPSHQVTQMGQEVILRCVPISNHLYFYWYRQILGQKVEFLVSFYNNEISEKSEIFDDQFSVERPDGSNFTLKIRSTKLEDSAMYFCASSGRQGYEQYFGPGTRLTVT.